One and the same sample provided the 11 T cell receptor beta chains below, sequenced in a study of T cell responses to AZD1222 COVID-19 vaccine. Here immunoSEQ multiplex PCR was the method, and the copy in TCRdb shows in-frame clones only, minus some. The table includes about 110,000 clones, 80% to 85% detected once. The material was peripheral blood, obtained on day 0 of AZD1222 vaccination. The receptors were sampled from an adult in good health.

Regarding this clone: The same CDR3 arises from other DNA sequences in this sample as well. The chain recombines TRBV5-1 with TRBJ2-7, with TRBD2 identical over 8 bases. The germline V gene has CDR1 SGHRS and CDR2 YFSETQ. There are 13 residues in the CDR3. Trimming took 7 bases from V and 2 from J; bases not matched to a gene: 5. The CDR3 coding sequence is TGCGCCAGCTCCCCAGCGGGGGCCTACGAGCAGTACTTC. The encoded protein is CASSPAGAYEQYF.

The CDR3 bases are TGCGCCAGCAGCCAAGATATACGGCAGACTGAAGCTTTCTTT. Encoded protein: CASSQDIRQTEAFF. V usage is TRBV4-1 and J usage is TRBJ1-1; D is unclear. V lost 0 bases and J lost 5, with 10 bases in between. CDR1 and CDR2 from the germline V gene are MGHRA and YSYEKL. The length of the CDR3 is 14 residues.

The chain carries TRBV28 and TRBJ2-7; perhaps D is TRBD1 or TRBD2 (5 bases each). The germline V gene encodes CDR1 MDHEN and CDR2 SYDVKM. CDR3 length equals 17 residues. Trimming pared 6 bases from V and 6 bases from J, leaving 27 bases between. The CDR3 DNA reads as TGTGCCAGCAGCCTAGAACTGGCAGGGAGTCTTCTGGGCGAGCAGTACTTC. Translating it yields CASSLELAGSLLGEQYF. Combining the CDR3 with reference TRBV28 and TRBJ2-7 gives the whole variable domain DVKVTQSSRYLVKRTGEKVFLECVQDMDHENMFWYRQDPGLGLRLIYFSYDVKMKEKGDIPEGYSVSREKKERFSLILESASTNQTSMYLCASSLELAGSLLGEQYFGPGTRLTVT.

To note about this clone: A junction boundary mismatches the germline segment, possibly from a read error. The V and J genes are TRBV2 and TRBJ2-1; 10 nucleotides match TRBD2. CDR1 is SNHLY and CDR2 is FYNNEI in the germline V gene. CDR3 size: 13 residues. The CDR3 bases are TGTGCCAGCAGGACTAGCGGGCGTAATGCGCAGTTCTTC. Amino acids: CASRTSGRNAQFF.

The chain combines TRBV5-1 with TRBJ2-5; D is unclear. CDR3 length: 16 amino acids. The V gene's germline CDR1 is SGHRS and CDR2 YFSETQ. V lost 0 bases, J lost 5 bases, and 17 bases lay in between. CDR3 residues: CASSLEIGARMETQYF. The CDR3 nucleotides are TGCGCCAGCAGCTTGGAAATAGGAGCCCGGATGGAGACCCAGTACTTC.

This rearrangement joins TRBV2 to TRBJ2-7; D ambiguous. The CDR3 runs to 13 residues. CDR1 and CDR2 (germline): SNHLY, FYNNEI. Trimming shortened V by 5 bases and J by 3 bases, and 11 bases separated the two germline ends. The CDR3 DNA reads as TGTGCCAGCAGTAGGTCGGTAAGCTACGAGCAGTACTTC. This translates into CASSRSVSYEQYF.

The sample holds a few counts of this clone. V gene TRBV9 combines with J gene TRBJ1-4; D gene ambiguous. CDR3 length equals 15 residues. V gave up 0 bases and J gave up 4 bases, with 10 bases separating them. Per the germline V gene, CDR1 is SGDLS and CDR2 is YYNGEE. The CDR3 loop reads CASSVAGTGNEKLFF. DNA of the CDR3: TGTGCCAGCAGCGTAGCGGGAACTGGTAATGAAAAACTGTTTTTT. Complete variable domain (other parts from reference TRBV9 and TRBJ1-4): DSGVTQTPKHLITATGQRVTLRCSPRSGDLSVYWYQQSLDQGLQFLIQYYNGEERAKGNILERFSAQQFPDLHSELNLSSLELGDSALYFCASSVAGTGNEKLFFGSGTQLSVL.

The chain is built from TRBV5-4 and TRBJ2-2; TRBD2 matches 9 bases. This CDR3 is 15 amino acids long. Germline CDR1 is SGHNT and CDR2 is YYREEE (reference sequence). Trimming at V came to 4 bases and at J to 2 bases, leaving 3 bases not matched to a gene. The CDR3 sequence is CASSPGLANTGELFF. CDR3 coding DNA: TGTGCCAGCAGCCCGGGACTAGCAAACACCGGGGAGCTGTTTTTT.

CDR3 in DNA: TGCAGCGTTGTTCCTGCGGGAAGCTCCTACAATGAGCAGTTCTTC. Translated, it gives CSVVPAGSSYNEQFF. J is TRBJ2-1 and V is TRBV29-1; TRBD2 might be the D (6 bases). V was trimmed by 4 bases and J by 0 bases, leaving 13 bases between them. There are 15 residues in the CDR3. The germline V gene encodes CDR1 SQVTM and CDR2 ANQGSEA.

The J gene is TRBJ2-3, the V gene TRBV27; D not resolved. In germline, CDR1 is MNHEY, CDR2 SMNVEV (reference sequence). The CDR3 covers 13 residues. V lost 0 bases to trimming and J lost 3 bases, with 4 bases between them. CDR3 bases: TGTGCCAGCAGTTTATCAGGTACAGATACGCAGTATTTT. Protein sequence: CASSLSGTDTQYF.

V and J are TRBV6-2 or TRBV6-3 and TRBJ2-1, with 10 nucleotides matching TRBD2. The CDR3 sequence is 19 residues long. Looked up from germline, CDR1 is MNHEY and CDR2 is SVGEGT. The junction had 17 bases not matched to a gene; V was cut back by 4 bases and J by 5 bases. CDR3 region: CASSFQNPGTSESNNEQFF. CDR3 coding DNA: TGTGCCAGCAGTTTCCAGAATCCCGGGACTAGCGAGTCTAACAATGAGCAGTTCTTC.